These 7 T cell receptor beta chains originate from one sample sequenced in a study of T cells in Graves' hyperthyroidism and ophthalmopathy. There were TCR beta CDR3 regions amplified from RNA transcripts. HTBI primers were used for first-round RT-PCR of the TCR CDR3. Via MiXCR, TCRdb re-called the multiplex PCR reads, giving one row per CDR3 protein. The data contain 490,000 or so distinct CDR3 sequences, around 43% of them seen just once; the ten biggest clones take up about 43%. The sequenced material came from peripheral blood or thyroid tissue (not recorded which). The receptor source for this set is an adult woman with Graves' disease, either hyperthyroidism or ophthalmopathy (not recorded which).

V is TRBV2 and J is TRBJ1-5; tentatively, D is TRBD1 (6 bases). Trimming stripped 5 bases from V and 1 base from J, with 24 bases between. Germline lookup yields CDR1 SNHLY and CDR2 FYNNEI. CDR3 length equals 19 residues. In DNA, the CDR3 is TGTGCCAGCAGTTTCCCCAGGGTGGCGGGGGCGCGGAGCAATCAGCCCCAGCATTTT. Its translation: CASSFPRVAGARSNQPQHF.

The genes are TRBV29-1 and TRBJ2-6; maybe TRBD1 (6 bases). This CDR3 contains 15 residues. Germline CDR1 and CDR2: SQVTM and ANQGSEA. Trimming stripped 5 bases from V and 1 base from J, with 12 bases between. As DNA, the CDR3 is TGCAGCGTTAGGACAGAGAGGTCTGGGGCCAACGTCCTGACTTTC. The encoded protein is CSVRTERSGANVLTF.

The V call is TRBV15, the J call TRBJ1-4, with D hard to call. This CDR3 comprises 12 residues. V was clipped by 2 bases and J by 8 bases, with 6 bases between them. Germline values: CDR1 LNHNV, CDR2 YYDKDF (reference sequence). Here the CDR3 reads CATSRPREKLFF. DNA for the CDR3: TGTGCCACCAGCAGACCGAGGGAAAAACTGTTTTTT.

Details on this clonotype: A much larger clone differs from this one at a single base, so this may be a read error. V is TRBV6-2 or TRBV6-3 and J is TRBJ1-4; 7 nucleotides match TRBD1. Germline trimming cut 8 bases from V and 3 bases from J; bases unmatched to any gene: 6. The CDR3 contains 14 residues. CDR1 and CDR2 from the germline V gene are MNHEY and SVGEGT. In nucleotides, the CDR3 is TGTGCCAGCGGCCCGGGACAGCCTAATGAAAAACTGTTTTTT. Translating gives CASGPGQPNEKLFF.

This clonotype was observed once. The V and J genes are TRBV10-3 and TRBJ2-3, with 7 bases matching TRBD2. CDR3 length equals 14 residues. The trim removed 3 bases at V and 4 bases at J, leaving 4 bases unmatched. Germline V lookup: CDR1 ENHRY, CDR2 SYGVKD. The CDR3 DNA follows: TGTGCCATCAGTGATCTAGCGGCCTCAGATACGCAGTATTTT. This codes for CAISDLAASDTQYF.

The chain recombines TRBV6-1 with TRBJ1-5, with no clear D. Trimming left V 2 bases short and J 3 bases short, with 8 bases between. CDR1 is MNHNS, CDR2 SASEGT, per germline. This CDR3 contains 14 residues. CDR3 bases: TGTGCCAGCAGTGAACTAACTCCCAATCAGCCCCAGCATTTT. It translates to CASSELTPNQPQHF.

The J gene is TRBJ2-7, the V gene TRBV7-3; TRBD1 matches at 8 bases. Per the germline V gene, CDR1 is SGHTA and CDR2 is FQGTGA. Trimming removed 1 base from V and 3 bases from J; junction bases left unmatched: 5. The CDR3 length is 15 residues. In nucleotides, the CDR3 is TGTGCCAGCAGCTTAATCCGGGACAGGAACTACGAGCAGTACTTC. Translation gives CASSLIRDRNYEQYF.